The entry that follows covers one T cell receptor beta chain sequence. The CDR3 covers 15 residues. Germline V lookup: CDR1 LNHNV, CDR2 YYDKDF (reference sequence). These data originate in a study of cytomegalovirus exposure and HLA in healthy donors. The PCR ran on 60 Vbeta and 13 Jbeta primers. Method: immunoSEQ multiplex PCR; TCRdb's copy keeps in-frame clones and lacks some. The sample contains about 120,000 clones, around 73% of which appear only once. The source of this sequence is a female donor in good health and CMV-seronegative. The sample was PBMCs. The chain recombines TRBV15 with TRBJ2-5; 8 positions match TRBD1. The J call is doubtful: the DNA matches TRBJ2-7 better. Here the CDR3 reads CATSRDDRGGYEQYF. CDR3 DNA sequence: TGTGCCACCAGCAGAGATGACAGGGGAGGTTACGAGCAGTACTTC.